A selection of T cell receptor beta chains follows, all from one sample in a study of cytomegalovirus exposure and HLA in healthy donors. Data came from immunoSEQ multiplex PCR; TCRdb stores just in-frame clones and leaves some out. The sample has some 98,000 clones, roughly four fifths seen once. Source material: PBMCs. Source of these receptors: a female donor in good health and CMV-seropositive. CDR3s include the opening cysteine and the closing phenylalanine or tryptophan. D genes are given only for firm matches. The size of a clone is reported for some rows only, either as once, few or many, or as a class for expanded clones.

V: TRBV27
J: TRBJ1-2
D: .
size: once
DNA: TGTGCCAGCAGTTTTAGCAAACTCTTTTCAGACTACACCTTC
CDR3: CASSFSKLFSDYTF

V: TRBV30
J: TRBJ2-7
D: TRBD2
size: .
DNA: TGTGCCCAAGGCGCGGAAAGCGGGAGGGTCGAGCAGTACTTC
CDR3: CAQGAESGRVEQYF

V: TRBV2
J: TRBJ2-7
D: TRBD1
size: .
DNA: TGTGCCAGCAGAACTACAGGGGGCCACTACGAGCAGTACTTC
CDR3: CASRTTGGHYEQYF

V: TRBV11-2
J: TRBJ1-2
D: TRBD1
size: .
DNA: TGTGCCAGCAGCCTCGGACAGGGTCGCACCTGGGACTATGGCTACACCTTC
CDR3: CASSLGQGRTWDYGYTF

V: TRBV6-1
J: TRBJ2-3
D: .
size: .
DNA: TGTGCCAGCAGTGACGGATGGAGGGATACGCAGTATTTT
CDR3: CASSDGWRDTQYF

V: TRBV15
J: TRBJ2-1
D: TRBD1
size: few
DNA: TGTGCCACCAGCGGCTTACAGGACAGGACGCTCTACAATGAGCAGTTCTTC
CDR3: CATSGLQDRTLYNEQFF

V: TRBV6-1
J: TRBJ1-2
D: TRBD1
size: .
DNA: TGTGCCAGCAGTTCCACCGACAGGGCCTATGGCTACACCTTC
CDR3: CASSSTDRAYGYTF

V: TRBV5-1
J: TRBJ1-2
D: .
size: .
DNA: TGCGCCAGCAGCTGGGGTACACAGGACTATGGCTACACCTTC
CDR3: CASSWGTQDYGYTF

V: TRBV11-2
J: TRBJ1-5
D: .
size: .
DNA: TGTGCCAGCAGTCTTAGGGGTGGCGCCCATCAGCCCCAGCATTTT
CDR3: CASSLRGGAHQPQHF

V: TRBV5-1
J: TRBJ2-1
D: .
size: .
DNA: TGCGCCAGCAGCTTGGGTGGGGGGAGATCCTACAATGAGCAGTTCTTC
CDR3: CASSLGGGRSYNEQFF

V: TRBV30
J: TRBJ2-7
D: .
size: .
DNA: TGTGCCTGGGTAGACAGTTACGAGCAGTACTTC
CDR3: CAWVDSYEQYF

V: TRBV6-5
J: TRBJ1-1
D: .
size: .
DNA: TGTGCCAGCAGATACCTTTCGGACACTGAAGCTTTCTTT
CDR3: CASRYLSDTEAFF

V: TRBV6-5
J: TRBJ2-7
D: .
size: .
DNA: TGTGCCAGCAGTTACTCCGGCGGTCCCTACGAGCAGTACTTC
CDR3: CASSYSGGPYEQYF

V: TRBV10-3
J: TRBJ1-5
D: TRBD1
size: once
DNA: TGTGCCATCAGGGGGGGACAGAATAGCAATCAGCCCCAGCATTTT
CDR3: CAIRGGQNSNQPQHF

V: TRBV30
J: TRBJ2-3
D: TRBD2
size: once
DNA: TGTGCCTCGCTAGCGGGAGTTGGAGATACGCAGTATTTT
CDR3: CASLAGVGDTQYF

V: TRBV7-9
J: TRBJ2-7
D: TRBD2
size: once
DNA: TGTGCCAGCACTCCTAGCGGGCGCTCCTACGAGCAGTACTTC
CDR3: CASTPSGRSYEQYF

V: TRBV5-1
J: TRBJ2-7
D: TRBD2
size: .
DNA: TGCGCCAGCAGCTTGGGTGCCGGGGGGGGCTACGAGCAGTACTTC
CDR3: CASSLGAGGGYEQYF

V: TRBV6-6
J: TRBJ1-1
D: .
size: .
DNA: TGTGCCAGCAGTTACTCGAGAGGGCTGGAGTTTGAAGCTTTCTTT
CDR3: CASSYSRGLEFEAFF

V: TRBV4-2
J: TRBJ2-1
D: .
size: .
DNA: TGTGCCAGCAGCCAAGACGTAAGCTTCTCCTACAATGAGCAGTTCTTC
CDR3: CASSQDVSFSYNEQFF

V: TRBV14
J: TRBJ1-1
D: TRBD1
size: .
DNA: TGTGCCAGCAGCCAAACGTGGACAGGGGCTTCGAGGGCTTTCTTT
CDR3: CASSQTWTGASRAFF

V: TRBV11-2
J: TRBJ1-3
D: TRBD1
size: .
DNA: TGTGCCAGCAGCCGTCGGGACAGGGGGTTGGGTGGAAACACCATATATTTT
CDR3: CASSRRDRGLGGNTIYF

V: TRBV30
J: TRBJ2-7
D: TRBD2
size: .
DNA: TGTGCCTGGCGAACCAGCGGGAGCCTTGGCGAGCAGTACTTC
CDR3: CAWRTSGSLGEQYF

V: TRBV9
J: TRBJ1-1
D: TRBD1
size: .
DNA: TGTGCCAGCAGCGGTAGGACAGGGGAGAACACTGAAGCTTTCTTT
CDR3: CASSGRTGENTEAFF

V: TRBV7-9
J: TRBJ2-5
D: .
size: .
DNA: TGTGCCAGCAGCACGATTGTGAGTCTGACCCAGTACTTC
CDR3: CASSTIVSLTQYF

V: TRBV7-9
J: TRBJ2-3
D: .
size: .
DNA: TGTGCCAGCAGCTTCTTTTCTAGCCCCGGTACAGATACGCAGTATTTT
CDR3: CASSFFSSPGTDTQYF

V: TRBV10-2
J: TRBJ2-5
D: TRBD1
size: .
DNA: TGCGCCAGCAGCACCCCGACAGGGCGGGAGACCCAGTACTTC
CDR3: CASSTPTGRETQYF

V: TRBV7-6
J: TRBJ1-6
D: .
size: .
DNA: TGTGCCAGCAGACCTTTAGGGGGTCTGAATTCACCCCTCCACTTT
CDR3: CASRPLGGLNSPLHF

V: TRBV7-2
J: TRBJ2-5
D: TRBD2
size: .
DNA: TGTGCCAGCAGCTTCACTAGCGGGAGTCAAGAGACCCAGTACTTC
CDR3: CASSFTSGSQETQYF

V: TRBV19
J: TRBJ1-5
D: .
size: .
DNA: TGTGCCAGTAGTGTAGGGTGGGGAGGGAATCAGCCCCAGCATTTT
CDR3: CASSVGWGGNQPQHF

V: TRBV7-9
J: TRBJ2-7
D: .
size: .
DNA: TGTGCCAGCAGCTCGACAGGTCCCTACGAGCAGTACTTC
CDR3: CASSSTGPYEQYF

V: TRBV27
J: TRBJ1-1
D: TRBD1
size: .
DNA: TGTGCCAGCAGTCCGCTGGACAGGGTCGACACTGAAGCTTTCTTT
CDR3: CASSPLDRVDTEAFF

V: TRBV6-5
J: TRBJ1-5
D: TRBD1
size: .
DNA: TGTGCCAGCAGTTACTCGTTGCAGGGGGATCAGCCCCAGCATTTT
CDR3: CASSYSLQGDQPQHF

V: TRBV5-1
J: TRBJ2-2
D: .
size: .
DNA: TGCGCCAGCACCCCTAAGAACTCGCCTATCACCGGGGAGCTGTTTTTT
CDR3: CASTPKNSPITGELFF

V: TRBV28
J: TRBJ2-5
D: TRBD2
size: .
DNA: TGTGCCAGCAGCTTGGTGTTCCTATATACGGGCGGGAGGGAAGAGACCCAGTACTTC
CDR3: CASSLVFLYTGGREETQYF

V: TRBV2
J: TRBJ2-7
D: .
size: .
DNA: TGTGCCAGCAGTATTGAAGGACTTCGCGAGCAGTACTTC
CDR3: CASSIEGLREQYF

V: TRBV7-2
J: TRBJ2-2
D: TRBD1
size: .
DNA: TGTGCCAGCAGATCCCGACAGGGTAGGACCGGGGAGCTGTTTTTT
CDR3: CASRSRQGRTGELFF

V: TRBV9
J: TRBJ2-7
D: .
size: .
DNA: TGTGCCAGCAGCGTACTGGCAACCCCAGGAGGCGAGCAGTACTTC
CDR3: CASSVLATPGGEQYF

V: TRBV6-5
J: TRBJ2-5
D: TRBD1
size: few
DNA: TGTGCCAGCAGTAGTGGACAGGGGCTGGAGACCCAGTACTTC
CDR3: CASSSGQGLETQYF

V: TRBV19
J: TRBJ1-1
D: .
size: .
DNA: TGTGCCAGTAGTATGGCAGGGGTGAACACTGAAGCTTTCTTT
CDR3: CASSMAGVNTEAFF

V: TRBV25-1
J: TRBJ2-7
D: TRBD2
size: .
DNA: TGTGCCAGCACTAGCGGGCTACCGAGCGAGCAGTACTTC
CDR3: CASTSGLPSEQYF

V: TRBV5-4
J: TRBJ1-1
D: .
size: .
DNA: TGTGCCAGCAGCTTACGACTGGCGAACACTGAAGCTTTCTTT
CDR3: CASSLRLANTEAFF

V: TRBV6-5
J: TRBJ2-7
D: .
size: .
DNA: TGTGCCAGCAGCGGACATTCGACTCCCTACGAGCAGTACTTC
CDR3: CASSGHSTPYEQYF

V: TRBV4-1
J: TRBJ1-2
D: .
size: .
DNA: TGCGCCAGCAGAGAGACCTGGACAGTCGAAATTTATGGCTACACCTTC
CDR3: CASRETWTVEIYGYTF

V: TRBV2
J: TRBJ1-1
D: TRBD1
size: .
DNA: TGTGCCAGCAGTTGGTCAGGGGGTTTGAACACTGAAGCTTTCTTT
CDR3: CASSWSGGLNTEAFF

V: TRBV7-6
J: TRBJ1-3
D: .
size: .
DNA: TGTGCCAGCAGCTCGTCGACAGGCGCTGGAAACACCATATATTTT
CDR3: CASSSSTGAGNTIYF

V: TRBV25-1
J: TRBJ2-1
D: .
size: .
DNA: TGTGCCAGCAGTCCTAGTAGGGGCAAGGATGAGCAGTTCTTC
CDR3: CASSPSRGKDEQFF

V: TRBV2
J: TRBJ1-3
D: .
size: .
DNA: TGTGCCAGCGTTAACAGAGTTGGAAACACCATATATTTT
CDR3: CASVNRVGNTIYF

V: TRBV5-1
J: TRBJ2-5
D: .
size: .
DNA: TGCGCCAGCAGCTTGGTAATTGGGGGGGAGACCCAGTACTTC
CDR3: CASSLVIGGETQYF

V: TRBV29-1
J: TRBJ2-1
D: TRBD2
size: .
DNA: TGCAGCGTCTCACTAGCGGGAGTCAGCTACAATGAGCAGTTCTTC
CDR3: CSVSLAGVSYNEQFF

V: TRBV28
J: TRBJ2-7
D: .
size: .
DNA: TGTGCCAGCACCTTAGAGGGTGCAGCCTACGAGCAGTACTTC
CDR3: CASTLEGAAYEQYF

V: TRBV5-1
J: TRBJ2-5
D: TRBD2
size: .
DNA: TGCGCCAGCAGTAGAGGGACTAGCGGGGCCCTACAAGAGACCCAGTACTTC
CDR3: CASSRGTSGALQETQYF

V: TRBV5-6
J: TRBJ2-3
D: .
size: .
DNA: TGTGCCAGCAGCTTGGGAGGGATTCAGGCAGATACGCAGTATTTT
CDR3: CASSLGGIQADTQYF

V: TRBV11-3
J: TRBJ1-1
D: .
size: .
DNA: TGTGCCAGCAGCTTAGGGCGGGCGGGGACTGAAGCTTTCTTT
CDR3: CASSLGRAGTEAFF

V: TRBV5-4
J: TRBJ2-1
D: .
size: few
DNA: TGTGCCAGCAGCAGGGTACCAGCGGACAATGAGCAGTTCTTC
CDR3: CASSRVPADNEQFF

V: TRBV7-6
J: TRBJ2-3
D: TRBD2
size: .
DNA: TGTGCCAGCAGCCTTCAAGTCCCTAGCGGGAAAAGAGATACGCAGTATTTT
CDR3: CASSLQVPSGKRDTQYF

V: TRBV19
J: TRBJ2-3
D: .
size: .
DNA: TGTGCCAGTAGTAAGGTGGCGGGGACAGATACGCAGTATTTT
CDR3: CASSKVAGTDTQYF

V: TRBV14
J: TRBJ1-1
D: .
size: .
DNA: TGTGCCAGCAGCCAAGTTTTGGAGGGCACTGAAGCTTTCTTT
CDR3: CASSQVLEGTEAFF

V: TRBV28
J: TRBJ2-3
D: TRBD2
size: .
DNA: TGTGCCAGCCGAATGGAGAGCGGGAGGTTTACAGATACGCAGTATTTT
CDR3: CASRMESGRFTDTQYF

V: TRBV5-5
J: TRBJ2-5
D: TRBD2
size: .
DNA: TGTGCCAGCAGACATAGCGGGGGCGAGGAGACCCAGTACTTC
CDR3: CASRHSGGEETQYF